This paragraph covers one T cell receptor beta chain sequence. The record originates from a study of blood T cell repertoires in COVID-19. The wider study: The origin of the acute and convalescent COVID-19 samples was the United States, Italy and Spain. T cells, B-cell-depleted T cells, or PBMCs provided the cDNA or gDNA that served as material.

The repertoire was sequenced with immunoSEQ multiplex PCR; TCRdb's copy has only in-frame clones and lacks some. In the table there are more than 100,000 clones, over 75% of which are singletons. The CDR3 sequence is 18 residues long. V was clipped by 6 bases and J by 0 bases; unmatched bases: 10. Germline CDR1 is MDHEN and CDR2 is SYDVKM. The sequenced material came from peripheral blood. V and J are TRBV28 and TRBJ2-6; 8 bases are a match to TRBD1. The origin of this receptor is a human donor in a cohort sampled during active or convalescent COVID-19. CDR3 bases: TGTGCCAGCAGCTCAGGACAGGGCCAACTCTCTGGGGCCAACGTCCTGACTTTC. Protein product: CASSSGQGQLSGANVLTF. Combining the CDR3 with reference TRBV28 and TRBJ2-6 gives the whole variable domain DVKVTQSSRYLVKRTGEKVFLECVQDMDHENMFWYRQDPGLGLRLIYFSYDVKMKEKGDIPEGYSVSREKKERFSLILESASTNQTSMYLCASSSGQGQLSGANVLTFGAGSRLTVL.